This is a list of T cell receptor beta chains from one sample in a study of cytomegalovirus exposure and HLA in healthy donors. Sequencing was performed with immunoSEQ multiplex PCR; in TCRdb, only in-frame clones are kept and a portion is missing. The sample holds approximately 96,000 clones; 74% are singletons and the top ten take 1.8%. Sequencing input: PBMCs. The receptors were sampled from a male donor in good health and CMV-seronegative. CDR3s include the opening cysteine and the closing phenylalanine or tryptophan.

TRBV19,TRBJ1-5,CASSDTSNQPQHF
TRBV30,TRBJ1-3,CAWSSGGTGNTIYF
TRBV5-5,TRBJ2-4,CASSLAWLGLDKNIQYF
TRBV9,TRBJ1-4,CASSETGGANEKLFF
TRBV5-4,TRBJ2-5,CASSLSAGETQYF
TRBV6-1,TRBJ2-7,CVSRGLGGGYEQYF
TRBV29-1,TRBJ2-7,CSIGQVSYEQYF
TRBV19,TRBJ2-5,CASSIGGQMYQETQYF
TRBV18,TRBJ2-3,CASSPQAPERSTDTQYF
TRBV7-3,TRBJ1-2,CASSPHTGNYGYTF
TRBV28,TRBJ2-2,CASSLPGFTGELFF
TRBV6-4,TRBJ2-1,CASSDSITGDYNEQFF
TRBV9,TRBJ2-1,CASSVASGSLNEQFF